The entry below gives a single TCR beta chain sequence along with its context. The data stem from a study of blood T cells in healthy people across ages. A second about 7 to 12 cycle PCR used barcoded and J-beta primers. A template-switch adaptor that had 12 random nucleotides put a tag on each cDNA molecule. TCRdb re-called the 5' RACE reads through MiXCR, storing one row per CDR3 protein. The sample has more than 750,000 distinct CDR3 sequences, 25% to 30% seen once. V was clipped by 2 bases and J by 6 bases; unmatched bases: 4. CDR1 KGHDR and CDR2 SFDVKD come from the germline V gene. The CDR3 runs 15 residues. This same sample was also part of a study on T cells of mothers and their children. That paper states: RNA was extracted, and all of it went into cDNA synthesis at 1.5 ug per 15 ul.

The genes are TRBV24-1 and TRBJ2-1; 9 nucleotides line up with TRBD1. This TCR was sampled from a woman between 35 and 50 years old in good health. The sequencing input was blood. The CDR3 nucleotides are TGTGCCACCAGTGATTATGGACAGGGGACCAATGAGCAGTTCTTC. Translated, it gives CATSDYGQGTNEQFF.